The rows below give T cell receptor beta chains drawn from one sample of a study of shared clonotypes between healthy human individuals. The data were produced by immunoSEQ multiplex PCR, yet TCRdb's version contains in-frame clones alone and is incomplete. The sample yields about 490,000 clones, roughly 78% seen once. The sequencing input was PBMCs. All receptors derive from a woman in her 40s in good health. Some clones in this sample may be carry-over from other donors' samples. Both conserved end residues are part of each CDR3. D genes are given only for firm matches. Clone size is not always given. Where it is, it says once, few, many or a class for expanded clones.

d_gene,abundance,j_gene,v_gene,CDR3aa,CDR3nt
.,.,TRBJ2-3,TRBV29-1,CSVEDRGSSTDTQYF,TGCAGCGTTGAAGATCGAGGCAGTAGCACAGATACGCAGTATTTT
.,.,TRBJ1-5,TRBV27,CASSLWGGRNSNQPQHF,TGTGCCAGCAGTTTATGGGGGGGACGGAATAGCAATCAGCCCCAGCATTTT
TRBD1,.,TRBJ2-1,TRBV19,CASRDRGVEQFF,TGTGCCAGCCGGGACAGGGGTGTTGAGCAGTTCTTC
.,.,TRBJ2-5,TRBV5-1,CASSLEAGQETQYF,TGCGCCAGCAGCTTGGAAGCGGGCCAAGAGACCCAGTACTTC
TRBD1,.,TRBJ2-1,TRBV19,CASTPPGTGYNEQFF,TGTGCCAGTACCCCCCCAGGGACAGGGTACAATGAGCAGTTCTTC
.,.,TRBJ2-5,TRBV29-1,CSVRRGGRETQYF,TGCAGCGTCCGTAGAGGCGGTCGGGAGACCCAGTACTTC
.,.,TRBJ2-2,TRBV7-3,CASRVTRGTGELFF,TGTGCCAGCAGAGTAACCCGGGGCACCGGGGAGCTGTTTTTT
.,.,TRBJ1-1,TRBV6-1,CATKANLEAFF,TGTGCCACAAAGGCGAACCTTGAAGCTTTCTTT
TRBD1,once,TRBJ1-2,TRBV15,CATSSWTGGVMDAYGYTF,TGTGCCACCAGCAGTTGGACAGGGGGCGTAATGGATGCCTATGGCTACACCTTC
.,.,TRBJ2-7,TRBV5-6,CASSLFRTQTYEQYF,TGTGCCAGCAGCTTGTTTAGGACTCAAACCTACGAGCAGTACTTC
TRBD2,.,TRBJ2-7,TRBV27,CASRGLAGPRDYEQYF,TGTGCCAGCAGAGGACTAGCGGGTCCCCGGGATTACGAGCAGTACTTC
.,.,TRBJ2-5,TRBV6-6,CASGLVVETQYF,TGTGCCAGCGGCCTAGTGGTAGAGACCCAGTACTTC
TRBD2,.,TRBJ2-1,TRBV19,CASSIQSGRVNEQFF,TGTGCCAGTAGTATCCAGAGCGGGAGGGTCAATGAGCAGTTCTTC
.,.,TRBJ2-7,TRBV5-6,CASSRREYEQYF,TGTGCCAGCAGCCGCAGGGAGTACGAGCAATACTTC
.,once,TRBJ1-1,TRBV21-1,CASSKAMLRDSSLNTEAFF,TGTGCCAGCAGCAAAGCGATGCTCCGGGACAGCAGTTTGAACACTGAAGCTTTCTTT
TRBD1,.,TRBJ2-7,TRBV28,CASSLFGGQGAYEQYF,TGTGCCAGCAGTTTATTTGGGGGACAGGGGGCCTACGAGCAGTACTTC
.,.,TRBJ2-3,TRBV7-9,CASNLQGADTQYF,TGTGCCAGCAACTTACAGGGAGCAGATACGCAGTATTTT
.,few,TRBJ2-1,TRBV4-1,CASSQDWAWRNEQFF,TGCGCCAGCAGCCAAGATTGGGCTTGGCGGAATGAGCAGTTCTTC
.,.,TRBJ2-7,TRBV19,CASSPQSGMVAQYF,TGTGCCAGTAGTCCCCAATCCGGCATGGTCGCGCAGTACTTC
.,.,TRBJ2-1,TRBV11-2,CASSGRRPYNEQFF,TGTGCCAGCAGCGGAAGGCGGCCCTACAATGAGCAGTTCTTC
TRBD2,.,TRBJ2-7,TRBV10-3,CAISEPGTSGRGAYEQYF,TGTGCCATCAGTGAGCCCGGGACTAGCGGGAGAGGCGCCTACGAGCAGTACTTC